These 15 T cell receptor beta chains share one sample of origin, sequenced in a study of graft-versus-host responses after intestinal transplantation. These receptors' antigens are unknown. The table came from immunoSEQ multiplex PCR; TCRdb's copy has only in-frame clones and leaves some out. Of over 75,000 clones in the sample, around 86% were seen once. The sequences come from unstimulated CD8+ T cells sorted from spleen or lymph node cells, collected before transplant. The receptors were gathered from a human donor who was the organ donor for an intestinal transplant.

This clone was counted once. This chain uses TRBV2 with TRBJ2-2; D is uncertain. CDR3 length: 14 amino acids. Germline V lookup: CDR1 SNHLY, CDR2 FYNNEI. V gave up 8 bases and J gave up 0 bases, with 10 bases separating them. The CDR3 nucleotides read TGTGCCAGCGAGAGGTTAACGAACACCGGGGAGCTGTTTTTT. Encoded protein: CASERLTNTGELFF. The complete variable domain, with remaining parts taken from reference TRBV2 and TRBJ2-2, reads EPEVTQTPSHQVTQMGQEVILRCVPISNHLYFYWYRQILGQKVEFLVSFYNNEISEKSEIFDDQFSVERPDGSNFTLKIRSTKLEDSAMYFCASERLTNTGELFFGEGSRLTVL.

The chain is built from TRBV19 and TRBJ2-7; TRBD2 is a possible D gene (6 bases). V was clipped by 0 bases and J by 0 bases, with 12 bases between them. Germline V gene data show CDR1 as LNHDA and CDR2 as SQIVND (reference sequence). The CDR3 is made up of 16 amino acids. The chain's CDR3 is CASSIDGLTNSYEQYF. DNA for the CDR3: TGTGCCAGTAGTATAGATGGACTAACGAACTCCTACGAGCAGTACTTC.

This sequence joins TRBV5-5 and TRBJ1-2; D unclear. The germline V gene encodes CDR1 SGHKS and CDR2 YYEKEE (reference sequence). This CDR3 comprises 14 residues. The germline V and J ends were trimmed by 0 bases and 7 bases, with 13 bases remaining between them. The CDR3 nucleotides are TGTGCCAGCAGCTTGGACTTGGATCCAAGTGGCTACACCTTC. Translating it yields CASSLDLDPSGYTF.

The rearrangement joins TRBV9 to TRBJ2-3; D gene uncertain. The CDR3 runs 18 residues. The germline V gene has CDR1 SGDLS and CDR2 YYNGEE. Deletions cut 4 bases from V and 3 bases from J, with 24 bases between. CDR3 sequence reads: CASSPRQRAQDRTDTQYF. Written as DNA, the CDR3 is TGTGCCAGCAGCCCCCGTCAGAGAGCCCAGGACCGAACAGATACGCAGTATTTT.

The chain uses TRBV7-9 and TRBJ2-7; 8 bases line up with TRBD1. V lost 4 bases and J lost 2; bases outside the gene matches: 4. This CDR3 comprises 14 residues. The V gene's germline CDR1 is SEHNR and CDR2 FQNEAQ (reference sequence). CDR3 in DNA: TGTGCCAGCAGCTCGACAGGGGAGGCCTACGAGCAGTACTTC. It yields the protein CASSSTGEAYEQYF.

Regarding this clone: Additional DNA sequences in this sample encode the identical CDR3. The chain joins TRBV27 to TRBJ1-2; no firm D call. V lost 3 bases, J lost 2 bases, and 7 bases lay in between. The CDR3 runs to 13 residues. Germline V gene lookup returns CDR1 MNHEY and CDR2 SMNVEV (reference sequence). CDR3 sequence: CASSFGENYGYTF. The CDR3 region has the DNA TGTGCCAGCAGTTTCGGGGAGAACTATGGCTACACCTTC.

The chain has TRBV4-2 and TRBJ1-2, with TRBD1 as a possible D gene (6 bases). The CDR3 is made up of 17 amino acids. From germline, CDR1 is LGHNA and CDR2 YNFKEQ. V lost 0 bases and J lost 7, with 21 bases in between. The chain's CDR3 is CASSQEMASGDPGGYTF. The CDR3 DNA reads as TGTGCCAGCAGCCAAGAGATGGCCTCAGGGGATCCTGGTGGCTACACCTTC.

CDR3 amino acids: CASSVGGPEAFF. As DNA, the CDR3 is TGTGCCAGCAGCGTGGGGGGGCCTGAAGCTTTCTTT. This chain connects TRBV9 to TRBJ1-1, with D maybe TRBD1 (6 bases). The CDR3 is 12 residues long. The V end lost 2 bases, the J end lost 6 bases, and 8 bases lay between the germline ends. Germline-derived CDR1 and CDR2 are SGDLS and YYNGEE.

CDR3 sequence: CASSQDGNTEAFF. The CDR3 coding sequence is TGCGCCAGCAGCCAAGACGGGAACACTGAAGCTTTCTTT. The V gene is TRBV4-1, the J gene TRBJ1-1; D is uncertain. Germline values: CDR1 MGHRA, CDR2 YSYEKL. The germline V and J ends were trimmed by 0 bases and 1 base, with 3 bases remaining between them. The CDR3 spans 13 residues.

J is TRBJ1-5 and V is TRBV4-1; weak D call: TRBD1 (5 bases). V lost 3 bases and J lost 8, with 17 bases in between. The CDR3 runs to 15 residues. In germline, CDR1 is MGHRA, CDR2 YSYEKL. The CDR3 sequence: CASSHRWRGSEPQHF. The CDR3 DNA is TGCGCCAGCAGCCATCGGTGGCGGGGGTCGGAGCCCCAGCATTTT.

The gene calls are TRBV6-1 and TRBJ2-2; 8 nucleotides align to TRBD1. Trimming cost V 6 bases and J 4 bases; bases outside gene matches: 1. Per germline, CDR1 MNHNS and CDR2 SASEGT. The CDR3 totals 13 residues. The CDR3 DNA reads TGTGCCAGCAGACAGGGGGGCACCGGGGAGCTGTTTTTT. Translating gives CASRQGGTGELFF.

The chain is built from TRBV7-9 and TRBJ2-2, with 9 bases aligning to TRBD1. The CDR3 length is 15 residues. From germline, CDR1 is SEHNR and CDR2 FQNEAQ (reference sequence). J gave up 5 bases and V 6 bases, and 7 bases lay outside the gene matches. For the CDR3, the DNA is TGTGCCAGCAGAAATGGGACAGGGACTACCGGGGAGCTGTTTTTT. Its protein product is CASRNGTGTTGELFF.

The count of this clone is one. This chain's CDR3 is CASRISGGPEFF. The CDR3 bases are TGCGCCAGCCGCATTAGCGGGGGGCCTGAGTTCTTC. The chain joins TRBV10-2 to TRBJ2-1; 10 nucleotides agree with TRBD2. V was clipped by 8 bases and J by 14 bases; unmatched bases: 9. From germline, CDR1 is WSHSY and CDR2 SAAADI. The CDR3 runs to 12 residues.

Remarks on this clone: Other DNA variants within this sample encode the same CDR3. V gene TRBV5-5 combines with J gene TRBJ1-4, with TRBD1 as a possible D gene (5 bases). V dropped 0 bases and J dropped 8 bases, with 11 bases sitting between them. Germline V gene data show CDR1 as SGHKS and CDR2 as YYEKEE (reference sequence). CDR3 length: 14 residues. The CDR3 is CASSLAQGREKLFF. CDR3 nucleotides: TGTGCCAGCAGCTTGGCTCAGGGTCGGGAAAAACTGTTTTTT. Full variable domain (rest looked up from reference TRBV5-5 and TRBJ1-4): DAGVTQSPTHLIKTRGQQVTLRCSPISGHKSVSWYQQVLGQGPQFIFQYYEKEERGRGNFPDRFSARQFPNYSSELNVNALLLGDSALYLCASSLAQGREKLFFGSGTQLSVL.

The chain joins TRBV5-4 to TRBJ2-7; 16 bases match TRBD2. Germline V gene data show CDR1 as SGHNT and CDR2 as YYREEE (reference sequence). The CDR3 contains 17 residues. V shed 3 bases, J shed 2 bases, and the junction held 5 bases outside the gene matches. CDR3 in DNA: TGTGCCAGCAGCTCGGGACTAGCGGGGGGGCTAACCTACGAGCAGTACTTC. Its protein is CASSSGLAGGLTYEQYF.